This T cell receptor (beta chain) was sequenced during a study of T-cell memory formation after mild COVID-19. Study details: The two donors had largely donor-specific TCR clusters. Findings of the study overall: CD4+ contracting clones lay mainly in CM and EM, CD8+ ones in EMRA. Cross-reactive memory appears to have joined, as suggested by some responding clones showing up in pre-infection memory.

After 5'RACE with constant-segment primers, TCR alpha and TCR beta cDNA libraries carrying sample barcodes and UMIs were obtained. TCRdb independently ran MiXCR on the 5' RACE reads; one entry per CDR3 protein. The data contain roughly 560,000 distinct CDR3 sequences, 20% of them singletons. On this clonotype itself: Its target is unknown.

The V end lost 6 bases, the J end lost 0 bases, and 17 bases lay between the germline ends. There are 16 residues in the CDR3. This sequence was found in an adult woman who had mild COVID-19 (a few samples of this study predate the infection). Cell type and time point are not known. The sequencing sample was made of PBMCs or a T cell subset sorted from them (not recorded which). The gene calls are TRBV12-3 or TRBV12-4 and TRBJ1-2, with D possibly matching TRBD1 (5 bases). The CDR3 reads CASSPLVGTTNYGYTF. DNA of the CDR3: TGTGCCAGCAGCCCCCTCGTGGGGACCACTAACTATGGCTACACCTTC.